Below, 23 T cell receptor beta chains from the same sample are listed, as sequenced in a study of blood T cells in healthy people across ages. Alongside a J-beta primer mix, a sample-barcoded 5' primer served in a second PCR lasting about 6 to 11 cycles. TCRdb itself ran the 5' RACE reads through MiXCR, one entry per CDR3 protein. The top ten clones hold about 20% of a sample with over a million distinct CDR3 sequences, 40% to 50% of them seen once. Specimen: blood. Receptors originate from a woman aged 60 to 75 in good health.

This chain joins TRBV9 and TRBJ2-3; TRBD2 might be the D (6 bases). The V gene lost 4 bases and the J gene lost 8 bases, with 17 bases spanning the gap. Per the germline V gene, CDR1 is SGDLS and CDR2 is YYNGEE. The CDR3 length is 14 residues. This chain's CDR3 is CASSPVADSGTQYF. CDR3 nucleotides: TGTGCCAGCAGCCCGGTAGCGGACTCAGGTACGCAGTATTTT.

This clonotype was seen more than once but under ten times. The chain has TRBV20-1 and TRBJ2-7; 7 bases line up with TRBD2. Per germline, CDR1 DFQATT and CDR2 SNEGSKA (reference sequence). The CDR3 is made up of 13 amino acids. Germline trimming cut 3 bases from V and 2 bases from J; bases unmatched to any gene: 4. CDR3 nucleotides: TGCAGTGCTAGCCCTAGCGGCACCTACGAGCAGTACTTC. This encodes CSASPSGTYEQYF.

CDR3 nucleotide sequence: TGTGCCAGCAGTGCCCGACGGGGGCCTAGCACAGATACGCAGTATTTT. Translation gives CASSARRGPSTDTQYF. The V call is TRBV27, the J call TRBJ2-3; D could derive from TRBD1 or TRBD2 (6 bases each). The CDR3 covers 16 residues. In germline, CDR1 is MNHEY, CDR2 SMNVEV (reference sequence). The germline V and J ends were trimmed by 5 bases and 0 bases, with 15 bases remaining between them.

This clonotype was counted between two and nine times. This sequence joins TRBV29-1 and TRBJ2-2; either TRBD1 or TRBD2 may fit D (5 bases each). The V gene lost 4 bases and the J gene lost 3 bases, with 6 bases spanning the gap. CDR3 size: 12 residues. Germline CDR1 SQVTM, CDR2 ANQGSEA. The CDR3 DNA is TGCAGCGTTGGAGGGGACACCGGGGAGCTGTTTTTT. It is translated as CSVGGDTGELFF.

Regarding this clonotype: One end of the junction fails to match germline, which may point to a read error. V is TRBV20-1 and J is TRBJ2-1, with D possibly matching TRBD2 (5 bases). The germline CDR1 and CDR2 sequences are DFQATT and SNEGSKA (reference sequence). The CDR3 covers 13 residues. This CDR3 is CSARAQVTGELFF. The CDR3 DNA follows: TGCAGTGCTAGAGCCCAGGTCACCGGGGAGCTGTTCTTC.

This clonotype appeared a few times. CDR3 loop: CASSVGGGAARETQYF. For the CDR3, the DNA is TGTGCCAGCAGCGTAGGAGGAGGGGCTGCACGAGAGACCCAGTACTTC. The chain links TRBV9 to TRBJ2-5, with D maybe TRBD2 (6 bases). Trimming left V 0 bases short and J 4 bases short, with 16 bases between. CDR1 SGDLS and CDR2 YYNGEE come from the germline V gene. The length of the CDR3 is 16 residues.

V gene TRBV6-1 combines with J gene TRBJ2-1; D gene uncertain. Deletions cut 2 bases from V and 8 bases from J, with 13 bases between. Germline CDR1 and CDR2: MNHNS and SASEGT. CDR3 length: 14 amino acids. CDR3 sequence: CASSELWGSDEQFF. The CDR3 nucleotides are TGTGCCAGCAGTGAACTCTGGGGATCCGATGAGCAGTTCTTC.

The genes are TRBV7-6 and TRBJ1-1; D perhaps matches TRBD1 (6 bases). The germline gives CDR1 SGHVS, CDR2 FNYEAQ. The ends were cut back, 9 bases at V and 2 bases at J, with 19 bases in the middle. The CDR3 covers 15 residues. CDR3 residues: CASSLNRARNTEAFF. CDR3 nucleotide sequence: TGTGCCAGTAGCCTTAACAGGGCCCGAAACACTGAAGCTTTCTTT.

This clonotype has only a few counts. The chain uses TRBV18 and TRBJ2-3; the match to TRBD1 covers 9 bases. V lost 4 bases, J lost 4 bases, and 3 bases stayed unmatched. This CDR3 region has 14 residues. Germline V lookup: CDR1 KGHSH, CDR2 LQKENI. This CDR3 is CASSHTGGADTQYF. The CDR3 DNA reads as TGTGCCAGCTCACACACAGGGGGCGCAGATACGCAGTATTTT.

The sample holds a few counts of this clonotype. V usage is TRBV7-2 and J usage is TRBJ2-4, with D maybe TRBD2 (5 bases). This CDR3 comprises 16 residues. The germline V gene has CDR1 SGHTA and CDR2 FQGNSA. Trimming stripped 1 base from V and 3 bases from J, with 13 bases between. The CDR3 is CASSLGFGLLKNIQYF. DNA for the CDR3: TGTGCCAGCAGCTTAGGGTTCGGACTCCTCAAAAACATTCAGTACTTC.

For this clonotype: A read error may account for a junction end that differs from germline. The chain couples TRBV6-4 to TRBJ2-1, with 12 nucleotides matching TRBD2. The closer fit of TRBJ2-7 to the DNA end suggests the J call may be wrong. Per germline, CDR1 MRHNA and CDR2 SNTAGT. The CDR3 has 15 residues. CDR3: CASSVLAGGHNEQYF. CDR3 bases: TGTGCCAGTAGTGTTCTAGCGGGAGGGCACAATGAGCAGTACTTC.

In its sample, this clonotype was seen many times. Here the CDR3 DNA reads TGTGCCAGCAGGCGGACAGGGGACTATGGCTACACCTTC. It is translated as CASRRTGDYGYTF. The chain uses TRBV11-1 and TRBJ1-2; TRBD1 agrees at 9 bases. In germline, CDR1 is SGHAT, CDR2 FQDESV (reference sequence). The CDR3 length is 13 residues. V lost 6 bases to trimming and J lost 3 bases; unmatched junction nucleotides: 2. The full variable domain, with the rest looked up from reference TRBV11-1 and TRBJ1-2, is EAEVAQSPRYKITEKSQAVAFWCDPISGHATLYWYRQILGQGPELLVQFQDESVVDDSQLPKDRFSAERLKGVDSTLKIQPAELGDSAMYLCASRRTGDYGYTFGSGTRLTVV.

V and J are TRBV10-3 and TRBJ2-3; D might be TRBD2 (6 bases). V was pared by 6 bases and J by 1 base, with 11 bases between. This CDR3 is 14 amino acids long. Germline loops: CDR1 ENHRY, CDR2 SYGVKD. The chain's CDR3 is CAIRLTGGTDTQYF. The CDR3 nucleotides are TGTGCCATCAGACTAACGGGAGGCACAGATACGCAGTATTTT.

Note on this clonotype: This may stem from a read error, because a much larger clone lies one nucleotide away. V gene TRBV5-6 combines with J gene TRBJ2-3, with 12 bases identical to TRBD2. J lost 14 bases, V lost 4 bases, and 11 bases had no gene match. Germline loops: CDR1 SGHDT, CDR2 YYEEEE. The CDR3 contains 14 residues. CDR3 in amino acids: CASSVEWTSGEWYF. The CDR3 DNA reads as TGTGCCAGCAGCGTGGAATGGACTAGCGGGGAATGGTATTTT.

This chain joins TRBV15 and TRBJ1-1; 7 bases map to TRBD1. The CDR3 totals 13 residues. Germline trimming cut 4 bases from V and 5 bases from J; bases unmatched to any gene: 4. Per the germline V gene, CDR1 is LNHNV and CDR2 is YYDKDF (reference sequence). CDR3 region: CATSTGGGTEAFF. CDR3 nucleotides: TGTGCCACCAGCACAGGGGGTGGAACTGAAGCTTTCTTT.

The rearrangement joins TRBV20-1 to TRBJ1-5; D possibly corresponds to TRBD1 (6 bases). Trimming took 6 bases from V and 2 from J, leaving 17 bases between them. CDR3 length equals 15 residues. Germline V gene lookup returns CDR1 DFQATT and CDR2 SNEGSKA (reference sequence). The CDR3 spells CSAPRGGVGNQPQHF. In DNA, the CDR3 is TGCAGTGCCCCTAGGGGGGGTGTCGGCAATCAGCCCCAGCATTTT.

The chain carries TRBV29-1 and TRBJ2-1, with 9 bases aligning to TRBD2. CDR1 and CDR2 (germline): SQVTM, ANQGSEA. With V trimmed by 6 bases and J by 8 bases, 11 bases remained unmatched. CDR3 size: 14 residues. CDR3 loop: CSVTPSGILYEQFF. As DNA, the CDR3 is TGCAGCGTGACCCCTAGCGGGATTTTGTATGAGCAGTTCTTC.

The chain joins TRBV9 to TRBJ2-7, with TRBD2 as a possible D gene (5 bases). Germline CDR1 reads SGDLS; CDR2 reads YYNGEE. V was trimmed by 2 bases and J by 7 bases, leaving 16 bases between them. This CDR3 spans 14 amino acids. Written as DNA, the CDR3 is TGTGCCAGCAGCGTGGGAGACGGAGTGGGTGAGCAGTACTTC. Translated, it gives CASSVGDGVGEQYF.

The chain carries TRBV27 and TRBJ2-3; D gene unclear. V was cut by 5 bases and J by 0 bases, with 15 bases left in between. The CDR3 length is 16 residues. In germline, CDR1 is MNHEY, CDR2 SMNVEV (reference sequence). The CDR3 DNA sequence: TGTGCCAGCAGTGAGGAACAGTTTTTTAGCACAGATACGCAGTATTTT. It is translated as CASSEEQFFSTDTQYF.

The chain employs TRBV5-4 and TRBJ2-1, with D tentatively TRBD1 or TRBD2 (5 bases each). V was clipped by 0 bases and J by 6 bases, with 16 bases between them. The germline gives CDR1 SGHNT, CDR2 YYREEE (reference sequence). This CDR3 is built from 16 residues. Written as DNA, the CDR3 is TGTGCCAGCAGCTTGGAGTGGACCGAGGGGTTCAATGAGCAGTTCTTC. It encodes CASSLEWTEGFNEQFF.

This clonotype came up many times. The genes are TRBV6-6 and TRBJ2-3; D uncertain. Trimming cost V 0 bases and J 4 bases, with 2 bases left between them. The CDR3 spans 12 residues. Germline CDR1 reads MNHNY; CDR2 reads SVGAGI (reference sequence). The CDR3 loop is CASSYSPDTQYF. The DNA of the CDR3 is TGTGCCAGCAGTTACTCCCCAGATACGCAGTATTTT.

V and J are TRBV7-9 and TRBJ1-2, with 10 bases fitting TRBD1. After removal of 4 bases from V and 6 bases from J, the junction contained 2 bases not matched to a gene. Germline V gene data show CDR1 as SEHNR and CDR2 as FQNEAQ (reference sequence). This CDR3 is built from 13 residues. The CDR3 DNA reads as TGTGCCAGCAGCTCGGACAGGGGGAATGGCTACACCTTC. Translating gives CASSSDRGNGYTF. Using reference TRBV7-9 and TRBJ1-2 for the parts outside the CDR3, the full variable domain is DTGVSQNPRHKITKRGQNVTFRCDPISEHNRLYWYRQTLGQGPEFLTYFQNEAQLEKSRLLSDRFSAERPKGSFSTLEIQRTEQGDSAMYLCASSSDRGNGYTFGSGTRLTVV.

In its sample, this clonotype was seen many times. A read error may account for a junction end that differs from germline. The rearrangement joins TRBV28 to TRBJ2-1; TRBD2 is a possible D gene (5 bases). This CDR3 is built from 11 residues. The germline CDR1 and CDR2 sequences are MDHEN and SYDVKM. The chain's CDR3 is CASSGNNEQFF. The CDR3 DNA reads TGCGCCAGCAGCGGCAACAATGAGCAGTTCTTC.